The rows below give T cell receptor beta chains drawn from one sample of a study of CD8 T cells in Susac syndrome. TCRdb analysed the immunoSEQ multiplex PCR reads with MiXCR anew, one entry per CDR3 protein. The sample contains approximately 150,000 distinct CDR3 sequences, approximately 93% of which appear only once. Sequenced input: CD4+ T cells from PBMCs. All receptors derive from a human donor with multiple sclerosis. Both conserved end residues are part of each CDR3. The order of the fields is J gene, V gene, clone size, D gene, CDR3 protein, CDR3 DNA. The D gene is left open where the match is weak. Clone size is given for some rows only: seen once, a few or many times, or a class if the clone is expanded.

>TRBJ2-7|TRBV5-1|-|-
CASSFGNREYEQYF
TGCGCCAGCAGCTTTGGGAACAGGGAGTACGAGCAGTACTTC
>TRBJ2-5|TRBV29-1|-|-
CSVVGSDPLQETQYF
TGCAGCGTTGTGGGCAGCGACCCACTCCAAGAGACCCAGTACTTC
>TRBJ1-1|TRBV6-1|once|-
CASSDQGTDTEAFF
TGTGCCAGCAGTGATCAGGGTACGGACACTGAAGCTTTCTTT
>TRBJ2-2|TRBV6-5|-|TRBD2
CASRGTSGSSGELFF
TGTGCCAGCAGAGGGACTAGCGGGTCCTCCGGGGAGCTGTTTTTT
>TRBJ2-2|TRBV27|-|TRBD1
CASSWGTGWYTGELFF
TGTGCCAGCAGTTGGGGGACAGGGTGGTACACCGGGGAGCTGTTTTTT
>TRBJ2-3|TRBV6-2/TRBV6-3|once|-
CASSRPPNTQYF
TGTGCCAGCAGCCGCCCTCCCAATACGCAGTATTTT
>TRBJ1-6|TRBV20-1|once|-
CSARISRRNSPLHF
TGCAGTGCTAGAATCTCCCGGCGGAATTCACCCCTCCACTTT
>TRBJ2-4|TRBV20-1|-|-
CSASAGLAKNIQYF
TGCAGTGCTAGTGCGGGATTAGCCAAAAACATTCAGTACTTC
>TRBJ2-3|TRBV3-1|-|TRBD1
CASSLRDRGDTQYF
TGTGCCAGCAGCCTCCGGGACAGGGGAGATACGCAGTATTTT
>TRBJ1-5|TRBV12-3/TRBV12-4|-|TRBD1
CASRGTDQPQHF
TGTGCCAGCAGGGGGACAGATCAGCCCCAGCATTTT
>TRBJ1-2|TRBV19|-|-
CASSIDRRTDSGYTF
TGTGCCAGTAGTATAGATCGGCGTACGGATTCTGGCTACACCTTC
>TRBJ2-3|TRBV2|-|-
CASSEPTQYF
TGTGCCAGCAGTGAGCCCACGCAGTATTTT
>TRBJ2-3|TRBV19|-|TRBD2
CASTSPGLEYTDTQYF
TGTGCCAGTACCTCCCCGGGACTAGAATACACAGATACGCAGTATTTT
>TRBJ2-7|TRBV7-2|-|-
CASSSFGAGYEQYF
TGTGCCAGCAGCTCATTTGGGGCAGGCTACGAGCAGTACTTC
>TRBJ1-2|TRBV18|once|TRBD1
CASSPPHPGGSGYTF
TGTGCCAGCTCACCACCGCACCCAGGGGGGAGCGGCTACACCTTC
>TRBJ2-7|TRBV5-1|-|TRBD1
CASSPGQGIPYEQYF
TGCGCCAGCAGCCCCGGACAGGGGATCCCCTACGAGCAGTACTTC
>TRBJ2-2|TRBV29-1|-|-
CSVRGGADGELFF
TGCAGCGTTCGTGGAGGGGCTGACGGGGAGCTGTTTTTT
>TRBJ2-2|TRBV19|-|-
CASSSWRGEGRGTGELFF
TGTGCCAGTAGTTCCTGGCGCGGGGAGGGAAGGGGGACCGGGGAGCTGTTTTTT
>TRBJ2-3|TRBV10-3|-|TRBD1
CAISDISGGQGPDTQYF
TGTGCCATCAGTGATATCTCCGGGGGACAGGGGCCAGATACGCAGTATTTT
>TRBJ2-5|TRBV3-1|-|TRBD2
CASSQAGLVQETQYF
TGTGCCAGCAGCCAAGCGGGACTAGTCCAAGAGACCCAGTACTTC
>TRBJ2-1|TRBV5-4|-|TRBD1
CASSSGQGTYNEQFF
TGTGCCAGCAGCTCCGGACAGGGAACCTACAATGAGCAGTTCTTC
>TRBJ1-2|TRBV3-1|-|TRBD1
CASSHPDRDNGYTF
TGTGCCAGCAGCCACCCGGACAGGGACAATGGCTACACCTTC
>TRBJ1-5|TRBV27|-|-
CASAGVNQPQHF
TGTGCCAGCGCAGGGGTGAATCAGCCCCAGCATTTT
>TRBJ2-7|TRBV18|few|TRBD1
CASSPSGQNYEQYF
TGTGCCAGCTCACCCTCGGGACAGAACTACGAGCAGTACTTC